One sample yielded the 20 T cell receptor beta chains listed below, sequenced in a study of T cell repertoires in cytomegalovirus infection. A single record per CDR3 protein comes from TCRdb applying MiXCR to the reads. Seen here are fewer than 650,000 distinct CDR3 sequences, around 40% observed once, and the top ten hold over 45%. Which antigens these TCRs recognize remains unknown. This material consisted of cultured PBMCs, taken from culture after CMV antigen stimulation. The receptor source for this set is a human donor in good health (CMV status not recorded). Some clones in this sample may be carry-over from other donors' samples.

The chain uses TRBV4-1 and TRBJ2-7; D assignment may be TRBD1 or TRBD2 (5 bases each). Germline lookup yields CDR1 MGHRA and CDR2 YSYEKL. V lost 4 bases and J lost 2, with 18 bases in between. CDR3 size: 16 residues. The CDR3 region has the DNA TGCGCCAGCAGCCGGGGCGGAGCGGCAGAGACCTACGAGCAGTACTTC. Amino acids: CASSRGGAAETYEQYF.

V and J are TRBV14 and TRBJ2-1, with 10 bases lining up with TRBD2. Germline CDR1 is SGHDN and CDR2 is FVKESK. This CDR3 contains 15 residues. V lost 5 bases and J lost 6; bases outside the gene matches: 7. CDR3 protein: CASSTLAGDSNEQFF. CDR3 in DNA: TGTGCCAGCAGCACCCTAGCGGGAGACTCCAATGAGCAGTTCTTC.

V gene TRBV29-1 combines with J gene TRBJ2-5; D is unresolved. Per germline, CDR1 SQVTM and CDR2 ANQGSEA. V lost 3 bases, J lost 6 bases, and 14 bases lay in between. This CDR3 contains 13 residues. The CDR3 here is CSVDPGEMQTQYF. CDR3 nucleotides: TGCAGCGTTGATCCTGGGGAAATGCAGACCCAGTACTTC.

On this clonotype: Just one base apart from a much larger clone, this may be a read error. The chain uses TRBV7-2 and TRBJ2-7; D is unresolved. The CDR3 extends over 12 amino acids. Trimming shortened V by 5 bases and J by 3 bases, and 8 bases separated the two germline ends. CDR1 is SGHTA and CDR2 is FQGNSA in the germline V gene. The CDR3 region is CASSLDHYEQYF. The CDR3 DNA follows: TGTGCCAGCAGCCTCGACCACTACGAGCAGTACTTC.

The V gene is TRBV7-2, the J gene TRBJ1-2; D ambiguous. Germline V gene sequence: CDR1 SGHTA, CDR2 FQGNSA. This CDR3 comprises 13 residues. Trimming took 2 bases from V and 4 from J, leaving 8 bases between them. The CDR3: CASSLSAGYGYTF. Here the CDR3 DNA reads TGTGCCAGCAGCTTATCCGCCGGCTATGGCTACACCTTC.

In this sample, this clonotype turned up a few times. CDR3: CASSPTSRSGASQPQHF. CDR3 nucleotides: TGTGCCAGCAGTCCCACATCGAGGTCCGGTGCTAGTCAGCCCCAGCATTTT. The V and J genes are TRBV12-3 or TRBV12-4 and TRBJ1-5; D gene uncertain. The CDR3 length is 17 residues. The V and J ends lost 5 bases and 6 bases respectively, with 23 bases between them.

The V gene is TRBV7-9, the J gene TRBJ2-7; 10 nucleotides line up with TRBD1. The V gene's germline CDR1 is SEHNR and CDR2 FQNEAQ (reference sequence). This CDR3 is 16 amino acids long. The V segment lost 4 bases and the J segment 4 bases; nucleotides outside the gene matches: 10. CDR3 nucleotide sequence: TGTGCCAGCAGCTCCCCCGGGACAGGGGTTGCGTACGAGCAGTACTTC. Its protein is CASSSPGTGVAYEQYF.

This chain connects TRBV5-4 to TRBJ2-6; 7 bases are shared with TRBD1. Per germline, CDR1 SGHNT and CDR2 YYREEE (reference sequence). Unmatched junction bases numbered 4, after V lost 2 bases and J lost 2 bases. The CDR3 is 16 amino acids. The CDR3, as DNA: TGTGCCAGCAGCTTAAACAGGGGCACTGGGGCCAACGTCCTGACTTTC. It specifies CASSLNRGTGANVLTF.

Worth noting for this clonotype: One end of the junction fails to match germline, which may point to a read error. CDR3: CSAKLWGNQPQHF. The CDR3 coding sequence is TGCAGCGCTAAGCTCTGGGGCAATCAGCCCCAGCATTTT. This chain uses TRBV20-1 with TRBJ1-5; D unclear. CDR1 is DFQATT and CDR2 is SNEGSKA in the germline V gene (reference sequence). The CDR3 runs 13 residues.

There are a few counts of this clonotype. This chain connects TRBV28 to TRBJ2-3, with D unresolved. The germline gives CDR1 MDHEN, CDR2 SYDVKM. V dropped 3 bases and J dropped 2 bases, with 12 bases sitting between them. This CDR3 is built from 15 residues. This CDR3 reads CASSLRSADTDTQYF. In DNA form, the CDR3 reads TGTGCCAGCAGTTTGCGGAGCGCTGACACAGATACGCAGTATTTT.

The V gene is TRBV7-9, the J gene TRBJ2-2, with D possibly being TRBD2 (5 bases). This CDR3 is built from 16 residues. Germline V gene data show CDR1 as SEHNR and CDR2 as FQNEAQ (reference sequence). Trimming took 2 bases from V and 5 from J, leaving 15 bases between them. CDR3 protein: CASSLLAGLQTGELFF. The CDR3 nucleotides read TGTGCCAGCAGCTTACTAGCAGGTTTGCAAACCGGGGAGCTGTTTTTT.

This clonotype was seen ten or more times. V is TRBV7-2 and J is TRBJ2-7; D remains unclear. CDR3 length: 13 amino acids. Germline CDR1 reads SGHTA; CDR2 reads FQGNSA. The V and J ends lost 1 base and 2 bases respectively, with 6 bases between them. CDR3 nucleotide sequence: TGTGCCAGCAGCTTAGTTGCAACCTACGAGCAGTACTTC. It specifies CASSLVATYEQYF. Drawing the rest from reference TRBV7-2 and TRBJ2-7, the complete variable domain is GAGVSQSPSNKVTEKGKDVELRCDPISGHTALYWYRQSLGQGLEFLIYFQGNSAPDKSGLPSDRFSAERTGGSVSTLTIQRTQQEDSAVYLCASSLVATYEQYFGPGTRLTVT.

This clonotype was observed a single time. The rearrangement uses TRBV6-5 and TRBJ2-7; 8 bases map to TRBD1. The germline CDR1 and CDR2 sequences are MNHEY and SVGAGI. CDR3 length equals 14 residues. V was pared by 4 bases and J by 5 bases, with 7 bases of the junction left unmatched. Here the CDR3 reads CASSFGTGIHEQYF. The CDR3 nucleotides read TGTGCCAGCAGTTTCGGGACAGGCATCCACGAGCAGTACTTC.

The chain recombines TRBV11-2 with TRBJ2-1; TRBD1 is a possible D gene (5 bases). The germline CDR1 and CDR2 sequences are SGHAT and FQNNGV. V was trimmed by 1 base and J by 0 bases, leaving 16 bases between them. The CDR3 consists of 18 residues. This CDR3 is CASSLVFWGRSSYNEQFF. In nucleotides, the CDR3 is TGTGCCAGCAGCTTAGTCTTTTGGGGCCGCAGCTCCTACAATGAGCAGTTCTTC.

J is TRBJ2-4 and V is TRBV3-1; possibly TRBD2 for D (6 bases). V shed 1 base and J shed 8 bases, with 12 bases lying between them. CDR3 length equals 14 residues. The germline V gene encodes CDR1 LGHDT and CDR2 YNNKEL (reference sequence). The DNA of the CDR3 is TGTGCCAGCAGCCAAGTCTGGGGGGAAGACATTCAGTACTTC. This gives the protein CASSQVWGEDIQYF.

This chain uses TRBV2 with TRBJ1-2, with D maybe TRBD1 (5 bases). The germline V gene encodes CDR1 SNHLY and CDR2 FYNNEI. The CDR3 extends over 15 amino acids. V lost 7 bases and J lost 8, with 23 bases in between. The CDR3 protein is CASILPGTPLSGYTF. The CDR3 DNA reads TGTGCCAGCATTCTTCCGGGGACGCCTTTGAGCGGCTACACCTTC. Full variable domain (outside the CDR3, taken from reference TRBV2 and TRBJ1-2): EPEVTQTPSHQVTQMGQEVILRCVPISNHLYFYWYRQILGQKVEFLVSFYNNEISEKSEIFDDQFSVERPDGSNFTLKIRSTKLEDSAMYFCASILPGTPLSGYTFGSGTRLTVV.

This clonotype has just a few counts. This sequence joins TRBV12-3 or TRBV12-4 and TRBJ2-7; 7 nucleotides agree with TRBD1. Trimming removed 1 base from V and 2 bases from J; junction bases left unmatched: 11. CDR3 size: 17 residues. The CDR3 here is CASSLGRRSGGTYEQYF. For the CDR3, the DNA is TGTGCCAGCAGTTTAGGTCGCCGGTCAGGGGGAACCTACGAGCAGTACTTC.

This chain connects TRBV7-9 to TRBJ2-7; no definite D call. CDR3 length: 15 amino acids. The ends were cut back, 5 bases at V and 3 bases at J, with 17 bases in the middle. Per the germline V gene, CDR1 is SEHNR and CDR2 is FQNEAQ (reference sequence). CDR3 residues: CASSPRIALFYEQYF. DNA for the CDR3: TGTGCCAGCAGCCCCCGGATTGCACTATTCTACGAGCAGTACTTC.

The chain couples TRBV7-9 to TRBJ1-1; the match to TRBD1 covers 11 bases. V dropped 7 bases and J dropped 10; count of bases not matched to a gene: 14. The CDR3 length is 15 residues. CDR1 and CDR2 from the germline V gene are SEHNR and FQNEAQ (reference sequence). The chain's CDR3 is CASTERDRGKEGAFF. CDR3 nucleotide sequence: TGTGCCAGCACCGAACGGGACAGGGGGAAGGAGGGAGCTTTCTTT.

The chain couples TRBV6-6 to TRBJ2-1, with D possibly TRBD1 on 5 matching bases. The V and J ends lost 6 bases and 6 bases respectively, with 15 bases between them. Germline V gene lookup returns CDR1 MNHNY and CDR2 SVGAGI (reference sequence). The CDR3 has 14 amino acids. The CDR3 here is CASSDGQGINEQFF. The CDR3 nucleotides read TGTGCCAGCAGCGACGGGCAGGGCATCAATGAGCAGTTCTTC.